This T cell receptor beta chain was captured by sequencing in a study of CD8+ T cells in alopecia areata. Following extraction, RNA underwent reverse transcription to cDNA, which served as the sequencing template. Here immunoSEQ multiplex PCR was the method, and the copy in TCRdb shows in-frame clones only, minus some. The sample has roughly 250,000 clones; 67% are singletons. Study outcomes and limitations: Against the mouse data, patients shared TCRs less clearly, possibly for HLA reasons.

This clone occurred a few times. Antigen unknown. The material was CD4+ T cells sorted from blood, obtained at week 0. The source of this sequence is a human donor with alopecia areata.

CDR3 DNA sequence: TGTGCCAGCAGCCAGCAGGGGCCGAACACCGGGGAGCTGTTTTTT. Protein sequence: CASSQQGPNTGELFF. The chain uses TRBV14 and TRBJ2-2, with D tentatively TRBD1 (6 bases). Trimming took 3 bases from V and 0 from J, leaving 8 bases between them. This CDR3 contains 15 residues. Per the germline V gene, CDR1 is SGHDN and CDR2 is FVKESK.